The 17 T cell receptor beta chains below come from one sample, sequenced in a study of T-cell reconstitution after alpha-beta-depleted transplantation in children. Unique molecular identifiers were incorporated during preparation of the TCRbeta library. TCRdb re-called the PCR reads with MiXCR, one entry per CDR3 protein. The sample has over 400,000 distinct CDR3 sequences; around 13% are singletons. Sequenced here: PBMCs from the stem cell graft donor, sampled from the stem cell graft. The receptors were gathered from a human donor who donated a stem cell graft to a child with combined immunodeficiency.

In its sample, this clonotype was seen a few times. In DNA form, the CDR3 reads TGTGCCAGCACGGGAGGGAACACCGGGGAGCTGTTTTTT. The encoded protein is CASTGGNTGELFF. This rearrangement joins TRBV12-3 or TRBV12-4 to TRBJ2-2, with TRBD2 matching 7 bases. The CDR3 loop spans 13 amino acids. V gave up 7 bases and J gave up 1 base; unmatched junction bases: 0.

This clonotype was recorded a few times. The V call is TRBV2, the J call TRBJ1-5; 8 nucleotides match TRBD1. Germline V lookup: CDR1 SNHLY, CDR2 FYNNEI. V was clipped by 6 bases and J by 2 bases; unmatched bases: 6. CDR3 size: 15 residues. CDR3 DNA: TGTGCCAGCAGGGCCGGGACAGGAGGCAATCAGCCCCAGCATTTT. It is translated as CASRAGTGGNQPQHF.

The chain combines TRBV5-5 with TRBJ2-1, with D possibly matching TRBD1 (6 bases). This CDR3 is built from 14 residues. The V end was cut by 4 bases, the J end by 6 bases, with 14 bases between. CDR1 is SGHKS, CDR2 YYEKEE, per germline (reference sequence). CDR3 sequence (DNA): TGTGCCAGCAGCAAGGGACACCAATCCAATGAGCAGTTCTTC. Encoded protein: CASSKGHQSNEQFF.

The chain employs TRBV27 and TRBJ2-1; D is uncertain. Germline values: CDR1 MNHEY, CDR2 SMNVEV (reference sequence). The V gene lost 6 bases and the J gene lost 3 bases, with 18 bases spanning the gap. The CDR3 sequence is 16 residues long. The DNA of the CDR3 is TGTGCCAGCAGGCTACTGAGGTTCGGGTTCTACAATGAGCAGTTCTTC. Protein product: CASRLLRFGFYNEQFF.

The chain employs TRBV7-2 and TRBJ2-3, with 9 bases fitting TRBD2. V shed 5 bases and J 3 bases; nucleotides not matched to a gene: 9. Per the germline V gene, CDR1 is SGHTA and CDR2 is FQGNSA. This CDR3 is built from 16 residues. Here the CDR3 reads CASSPRSGGMTDTQYF. In nucleotides, the CDR3 is TGTGCCAGCAGCCCCCGCAGCGGGGGGATGACAGATACGCAGTATTTT.

This clonotype was observed at least ten times. The chain has TRBV6-5 and TRBJ2-2, with 14 bases aligning to TRBD2. CDR1 is MNHEY and CDR2 is SVGAGI in the germline V gene. The CDR3 spans 17 residues. The ends lost 0 bases at V and 9 bases at J; junction bases unmatched: 6. CDR3 residues: CASSYSSGTSGSWELFF. CDR3 sequence (DNA): TGTGCCAGCAGTTACTCGTCGGGGACTAGCGGGAGTTGGGAGCTGTTTTTT.

This clonotype showed up many times. The chain employs TRBV28 and TRBJ2-5; maybe TRBD2 (6 bases). CDR1 is MDHEN, CDR2 SYDVKM, per germline. V lost 3 bases to trimming and J lost 5 bases, with 22 bases between them. The CDR3 totals 17 residues. CDR3 DNA sequence: TGTGCCAGCAGTTTTTTAATACGGGGGTCAGGGCGGGAGACCCAGTACTTC. Translation gives CASSFLIRGSGRETQYF.

This clonotype was counted at least ten times. The chain has TRBV7-8 and TRBJ2-7; D is unclear. CDR1 is SGHVS and CDR2 is FQNEAQ in the germline V gene. The CDR3 spans 13 residues. With 1 base removed from V and 3 bases from J, the gap between germline ends came to 7 bases. In DNA form, the CDR3 reads TGTGCCAGCAGCTTAGAGGCATTCTACGAGCAGTACTTC. Translated, it gives CASSLEAFYEQYF.

In this sample, this clonotype turned up a few times. The rearrangement links TRBV7-9 to TRBJ2-7, with D hard to call. Trimming removed 5 bases at V and 0 bases at J, with 14 bases between. This CDR3 has 15 residues. Germline V gives CDR1 SEHNR, CDR2 FQNEAQ (reference sequence). The CDR3 nucleotides read TGTGCCAGCAGCATACTAACTGCCCCCTCCTACGAGCAGTACTTC. The encoded protein is CASSILTAPSYEQYF. The full variable domain, its missing parts supplied by reference TRBV7-9 and TRBJ2-7, is DTGVSQNPRHKITKRGQNVTFRCDPISEHNRLYWYRQTLGQGPEFLTYFQNEAQLEKSRLLSDRFSAERPKGSFSTLEIQRTEQGDSAMYLCASSILTAPSYEQYFGPGTRLTVT.

J is TRBJ1-5 and V is TRBV20-1; possibly TRBD1 for D (6 bases). Trimming pared 7 bases from V and 7 bases from J, leaving 17 bases between. The CDR3 sequence is 13 residues long. Looked up from germline, CDR1 is DFQATT and CDR2 is SNEGSKA (reference sequence). DNA of the CDR3: TGCAGTGTTCGGGGGCCCCCTTTACAGCCCCAGCATTTT. It codes for CSVRGPPLQPQHF.

This clonotype was observed once. V gene TRBV2 combines with J gene TRBJ2-2; D not resolved. The CDR3 totals 12 residues. Germline assignment: CDR1 SNHLY and CDR2 FYNNEI. V was trimmed by 8 bases and J by 5 bases, leaving 9 bases between them. CDR3 nucleotide sequence: TGTGCCAGCGCTTACGGGACCGGGGAGCTGTTTTTT. This gives the protein CASAYGTGELFF.

This clonotype was seen once. The V call is TRBV7-2, the J call TRBJ2-3; TRBD2 might be the D (5 bases). The CDR3 consists of 12 residues. V lost 5 bases, J lost 8 bases, and 11 bases lay in between. Germline assignment: CDR1 SGHTA and CDR2 FQGNSA. CDR3 sequence: CASSLPRGTQYF. The CDR3 coding sequence is TGTGCCAGCAGCCTCCCACGGGGTACGCAGTATTTT. Full variable domain (missing parts from reference TRBV7-2 and TRBJ2-3): GAGVSQSPSNKVTEKGKDVELRCDPISGHTALYWYRQSLGQGLEFLIYFQGNSAPDKSGLPSDRFSAERTGGSVSTLTIQRTQQEDSAVYLCASSLPRGTQYFGPGTRLTVL.

The genes are TRBV12-3 or TRBV12-4 and TRBJ1-2; perhaps TRBD1 as D (6 bases). Trimming took off 3 bases at V and 3 bases at J, with 14 bases between the two ends. This CDR3 has 15 amino acids. In DNA, the CDR3 is TGTGCCAGCAGTTTGGCGGGACGGGGGCACTATGGCTACACCTTC. Encoded protein: CASSLAGRGHYGYTF.

In its sample, this clonotype was seen many times. This rearrangement joins TRBV20-1 to TRBJ2-5, with D perhaps matching TRBD1 or TRBD2 (5 bases each). V lost 0 bases to trimming and J lost 4 bases, with 9 bases between them. This CDR3 comprises 13 residues. Germline CDR1 is DFQATT and CDR2 is SNEGSKA (reference sequence). CDR3 loop: CSARDLGGETQYF. The CDR3 nucleotides read TGCAGTGCTAGAGATCTTGGGGGAGAGACCCAGTACTTC.

The table lists this clonotype with a few counts. This chain connects TRBV4-2 to TRBJ1-3, with 10 bases aligning to TRBD1. The CDR3 consists of 18 residues. V shed 0 bases and J 4 bases; nucleotides not matched to a gene: 9. Per the germline V gene, CDR1 is LGHNA and CDR2 is YNFKEQ. The chain's CDR3 is CASSQDFGTGVFGNTIYF. The CDR3 coding sequence is TGTGCCAGCAGCCAAGATTTTGGGACAGGGGTGTTCGGAAACACCATATATTTT.

The rearrangement links TRBV12-3 or TRBV12-4 to TRBJ2-2, with 9 bases aligning to TRBD1. Unmatched junction bases numbered 5, after V lost 6 bases and J lost 0 bases. CDR3 length: 16 residues. CDR3 sequence reads: CASRSRQGANTGELFF. The DNA for the CDR3 is TGTGCCAGCAGGTCCAGACAGGGGGCGAACACCGGGGAGCTGTTTTTT.

The V gene is TRBV2, the J gene TRBJ1-1; D gene uncertain. V gave up 8 bases and J gave up 3 bases, with 4 bases separating them. Per the germline V gene, CDR1 is SNHLY and CDR2 is FYNNEI. The CDR3 consists of 10 residues. For the CDR3, the DNA is TGTGCCAGCTATCACACTGAAGCTTTCTTT. Its protein product is CASYHTEAFF. The variable domain in full, completed from reference TRBV2 and TRBJ1-1, reads EPEVTQTPSHQVTQMGQEVILRCVPISNHLYFYWYRQILGQKVEFLVSFYNNEISEKSEIFDDQFSVERPDGSNFTLKIRSTKLEDSAMYFCASYHTEAFFGQGTRLTVV.